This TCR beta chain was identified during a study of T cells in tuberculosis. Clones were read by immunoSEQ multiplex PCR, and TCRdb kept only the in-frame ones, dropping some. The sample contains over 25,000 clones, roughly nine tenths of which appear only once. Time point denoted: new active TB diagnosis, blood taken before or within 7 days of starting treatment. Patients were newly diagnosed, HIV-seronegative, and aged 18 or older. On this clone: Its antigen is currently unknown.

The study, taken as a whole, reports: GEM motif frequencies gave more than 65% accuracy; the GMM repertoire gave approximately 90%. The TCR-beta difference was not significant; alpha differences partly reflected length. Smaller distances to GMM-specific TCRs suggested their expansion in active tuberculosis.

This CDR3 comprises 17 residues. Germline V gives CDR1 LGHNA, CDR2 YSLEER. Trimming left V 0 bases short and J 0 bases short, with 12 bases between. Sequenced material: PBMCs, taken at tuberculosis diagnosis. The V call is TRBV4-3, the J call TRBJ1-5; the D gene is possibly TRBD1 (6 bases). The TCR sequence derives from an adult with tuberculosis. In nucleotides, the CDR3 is TGCGCCAGCAGCCAAGATATAGGACAGCTTAGCAATCAGCCCCAGCATTTT. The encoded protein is CASSQDIGQLSNQPQHF.